Reported below is one T cell receptor (beta chain). Antigen unknown. The PCR was carried out with 60 Vbeta primers and 13 Jbeta primers. Libraries were prepared by immunoSEQ multiplex PCR; TCRdb keeps only in-frame clonotypes and omits some of them. This sample has some 25,000 clones, with roughly 79% found just once. The data were obtained in a study of cytomegalovirus exposure and HLA in healthy donors. Study background: When just under 400 donors were genotyped, just over 80% of them were found to fall in the Caucasian-associated ancestry cluster.

Study-level points and caveats: Most observed TCR sequences were rare, whereas some public TCRs were detected in many donors. For cytomegalovirus status, the classifier reportedly gave diagnoses with high specificity and sensitivity.

The ends lost 6 bases at V and 5 bases at J; junction bases unmatched: 5. The CDR3 consists of 14 residues. Germline CDR1 SGHDT, CDR2 YYEEEE. The chain has TRBV5-6 and TRBJ2-3; TRBD1 matches at 11 bases. This receptor was identified in a male donor in good health and CMV-seronegative. Material for sequencing was PBMCs. The CDR3 protein is CASTGQGAVDTQYF. Written as DNA, the CDR3 is TGTGCCAGCACTGGACAGGGGGCTGTAGATACGCAGTATTTT.